This entry features one T cell receptor (beta chain) sequence. What it recognizes is unknown. No fewer than 6.5 million PBMCs went into each sample. The data were taken from a study of blood T cells in healthy people across ages. Deletions cut 7 bases from V and 1 base from J, with 15 bases between. Germline lookup yields CDR1 SGHRS and CDR2 YFSETQ. The CDR3 has 14 amino acids. Alongside a J-beta primer mix, a sample-barcoded 5' primer served in a second PCR lasting about 7 to 12 cycles. TCRdb re-derived calls from the 5' RACE reads in MiXCR, one entry per CDR3 protein. In the table there are 550,000 to 800,000 distinct CDR3 sequences, around 21% of which are singletons. Study findings and constraints: Possibly confounding the expanded clonotype changes was the fact that donor CMV status was unknown.

Material for sequencing was blood. The chain recombines TRBV5-1 with TRBJ2-7; weak D call: TRBD1 (6 bases). The receptor comes from a man in his 70s in good health. The CDR3 protein is CASGSGTGSYEQYF. The CDR3 DNA reads as TGCGCCAGCGGATCGGGTACAGGGTCCTACGAGCAGTACTTC.